This entry lists 7 T cell receptor beta chains sequenced from one sample in a study of T cells after yellow fever vaccination. TCRdb analysed the 5' RACE reads with MiXCR anew, one entry per CDR3 protein. The repertoire holds roughly 300,000 distinct CDR3 sequences, roughly 8.4% seen once, with 17% in the top ten. This specimen was PBMCs, taken roughly 47 days after the first yellow fever vaccination. These receptors were obtained from a man between 18 and 29 years old who received the YFV17D yellow fever vaccine.

Only a few counts were recorded for this clonotype. The V and J genes are TRBV4-3 and TRBJ1-2; 8 nucleotides match TRBD1. The V and J ends lost 0 bases and 3 bases, in that order; junction bases with no gene match: 15. The CDR3 contains 19 residues. Germline-derived CDR1 and CDR2 are LGHNA and YSLEER. The CDR3 DNA sequence: TGCGCCAGCAGCCAAGATAGAGGAAGGACAGGGTACCGGGACTATGGCTACACCTTC. Protein sequence: CASSQDRGRTGYRDYGYTF.

This clonotype was detected a few times. The chain employs TRBV6-2 or TRBV6-3 and TRBJ2-6; maybe TRBD1 (6 bases). CDR1 is MNHEY and CDR2 is SVGEGT in the germline V gene. Trimming took 10 bases from V and 0 from J, leaving 28 bases between them. CDR3 length equals 20 residues. CDR3 sequence (DNA): TGTGCCATCTCCCCCTTCCGGGAAGAGGGGACAAACTCTGGGGCCAACGTCCTGACTTTC. Protein: CAISPFREEGTNSGANVLTF.

This clonotype was seen a few times. The chain combines TRBV4-3 with TRBJ1-2; D may be TRBD1 (6 bases). In germline, CDR1 is LGHNA, CDR2 YSLEER. The CDR3 extends over 13 amino acids. V gave up 6 bases and J gave up 5 bases, with 13 bases separating them. The CDR3 sequence: CASRGGIGYGYTF. CDR3 nucleotides: TGCGCCAGCAGAGGGGGGATTGGATATGGCTACACCTTC.

The rearrangement uses TRBV7-9 and TRBJ1-1, with 8 bases identical to TRBD1. V shed 7 bases, J shed 1 base, and the junction held 5 bases outside the gene matches. CDR3 length equals 14 residues. The germline gives CDR1 SEHNR, CDR2 FQNEAQ (reference sequence). The CDR3 region has the DNA TGTGCCAGCACCTACGACAGGGGGAACACTGAAGCTTTCTTT. This sequence encodes CASTYDRGNTEAFF. Drawing the rest from reference TRBV7-9 and TRBJ1-1, the complete variable domain is DTGVSQNPRHKITKRGQNVTFRCDPISEHNRLYWYRQTLGQGPEFLTYFQNEAQLEKSRLLSDRFSAERPKGSFSTLEIQRTEQGDSAMYLCASTYDRGNTEAFFGQGTRLTVV.

The sample holds a few counts of this clonotype. This sequence joins TRBV7-2 and TRBJ1-2; D not resolved. The CDR3 sequence is 14 residues long. V was shortened by 5 bases and J by 7 bases, with 17 bases between the two germline ends. CDR1 and CDR2 from the germline V gene are SGHTA and FQGNSA. The CDR3 spells CASSPYGSPGGYTF. As DNA, the CDR3 is TGTGCCAGCAGCCCCTACGGGAGCCCGGGTGGCTACACCTTC.

There are a few counts of this clonotype. The genes are TRBV21-1 and TRBJ2-3; TRBD1 is the table's D call, not checked against the DNA. TRBV21-1 corresponds to a pseudogene. This CDR3 contains 16 residues. The CDR3 spells CASSKESRDRADTQYF. The DNA of the CDR3 is TGTGCCAGCAGCAAAGAGAGTAGGGACAGAGCAGATACGCAGTATTTT.

The rearrangement links TRBV14 to TRBJ1-1; D is unclear. The germline V and J ends were trimmed by 1 base and 1 base, with 13 bases remaining between them. Germline CDR1 SGHDN, CDR2 FVKESK. This CDR3 contains 16 residues. In DNA, the CDR3 is TGTGCCAGCAGCCAAGCGGGCGGCAGGCAGAACACTGAAGCTTTCTTT. It codes for CASSQAGGRQNTEAFF.